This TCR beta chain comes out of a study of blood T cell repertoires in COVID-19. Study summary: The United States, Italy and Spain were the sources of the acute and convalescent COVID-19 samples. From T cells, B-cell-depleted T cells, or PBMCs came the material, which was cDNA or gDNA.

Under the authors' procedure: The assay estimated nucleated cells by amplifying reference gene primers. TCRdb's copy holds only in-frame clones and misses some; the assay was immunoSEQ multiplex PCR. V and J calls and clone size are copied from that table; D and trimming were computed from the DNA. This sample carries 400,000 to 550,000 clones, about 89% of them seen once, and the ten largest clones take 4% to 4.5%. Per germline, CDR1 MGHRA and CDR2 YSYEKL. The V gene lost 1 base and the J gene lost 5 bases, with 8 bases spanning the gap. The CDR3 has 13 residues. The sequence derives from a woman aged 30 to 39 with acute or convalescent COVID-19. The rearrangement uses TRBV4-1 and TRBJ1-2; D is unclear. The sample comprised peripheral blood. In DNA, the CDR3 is TGCGCCAGCAGCCAAGTAGGAGGGTATGGCTACACCTTC. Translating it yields CASSQVGGYGYTF.